Listed below are T cell receptor beta chains from one sample, sequenced in a study of blood T cell repertoires in COVID-19. Sequenced by immunoSEQ multiplex PCR; TCRdb stores in-frame clones only, minus some. Among around 99,000 clones listed, 84% were seen once. The sequenced material came from peripheral blood. These receptors were taken from a woman between 50 and 59 years old with acute or convalescent COVID-19. Both conserved end residues are part of each CDR3. The D gene is left open where the match is weak. Not all rows give a size; the values are once, few, many and, for expanded clones, a class.

size	V	D	J	DNA	CDR3
NA	TRBV19	TRBD1	TRBJ1-2	TGTGCCAGTAGTCGACAGGGAGGTGATGGCTACACCTTC	CASSRQGGDGYTF
NA	TRBV5-5	NA	TRBJ2-7	TGTGCCAGCAGCTTTCGTTGGGGGCCCTCAATCTACGAGCAGTACTTC	CASSFRWGPSIYEQYF
NA	TRBV5-6	TRBD1	TRBJ2-2	TGTGCCAGCAGCTTGTTAAGGACAGGGTTTACCGGGGAGCTGTTTTTT	CASSLLRTGFTGELFF
NA	TRBV7-8	NA	TRBJ2-1	TGTGCCAGCAGCTCTCCCGGAGGCGGGACGGGGAATGAGCAGTTCTTC	CASSSPGGGTGNEQFF
few	TRBV5-6	NA	TRBJ1-1	TGTGCCAGCAGCTTCGTCGGGGGGCCCGAAGCTTTCTTT	CASSFVGGPEAFF
NA	TRBV6-5	TRBD1	TRBJ1-1	TGTGCCAGCAGTTCGGGACAGGCGAACACTGAAGCTTTCTTT	CASSSGQANTEAFF
NA	TRBV2	NA	TRBJ1-5	TGTGCCAGCAGTGAACAGGGTATGAGCAATCAGCCCCAGCATTTT	CASSEQGMSNQPQHF
NA	TRBV19	TRBD2	TRBJ2-4	TGTGCCAGTTCATCGAGGGGAGGGGAGGGGAACATTCAGTACTTC	CASSSRGGEGNIQYF
NA	TRBV9	TRBD2	TRBJ2-5	TGTGCCAGTTCGTGGGGACTAGCGGGTGAGACCCAGTACTTC	CASSWGLAGETQYF
NA	TRBV7-6	TRBD1	TRBJ2-1	TGTGCCAGCAGCTTAAATTCGGCAGGGGGCTCTCGGTCTGGATTCTATGAGCAGTTCTTC	CASSLNSAGGSRSGFYEQFF
NA	TRBV11-2	NA	TRBJ1-2	TGTGCCAGCAGCTTAATTGAACCGGACTATGGCTACACCTTC	CASSLIEPDYGYTF
NA	TRBV6-6	TRBD1	TRBJ2-7	TGTGCCAGCAGAAGACAGGGGGGTGAAACCCACGAGCAGTACTTC	CASRRQGGETHEQYF
NA	TRBV18	NA	TRBJ2-3	TGTGCCAGCTCACCCGTCCCCCCTCGCACAGATACGCAGTATTTT	CASSPVPPRTDTQYF
NA	TRBV30	TRBD1	TRBJ1-5	TGTGCCTGGAGTCCACGGGACAGGGCCCTTCAGCCCCAGCATTTT	CAWSPRDRALQPQHF
NA	TRBV4-1	NA	TRBJ2-5	TGCGCCAGCAGCCAAGCACCGGGACACCGAGGGGAGACCCAGTACTTC	CASSQAPGHRGETQYF
NA	TRBV28	NA	TRBJ2-1	TGTGCCAGCCGACGGGCAGGGGACTACAATGAGCAGTTCTTC	CASRRAGDYNEQFF
NA	TRBV5-1	NA	TRBJ2-7	TGCGCCAGCAGAGACCCAAGACTCTACGAGCAGTACTTC	CASRDPRLYEQYF
NA	TRBV29-1	NA	TRBJ2-7	TGCAGCGTCGCGACGGGTCCCCGAAGTTACGAGCAGTACTTC	CSVATGPRSYEQYF
NA	TRBV9	TRBD2	TRBJ2-2	TGTGCCAGCAGCCCTCAAGGGACTAGCGGGGGGGCCACCGGGGAGCTGTTTTTT	CASSPQGTSGGATGELFF
NA	TRBV7-9	TRBD1	TRBJ1-4	TGTGCCAGCAGCTTGATACAGGGGGCCGGTGAAAAACTGTTTTTT	CASSLIQGAGEKLFF
NA	TRBV2	NA	TRBJ1-1	TGTGCCAGCAGTGAATACAGTACTGAAGCTTTCTTT	CASSEYSTEAFF
NA	TRBV10-3	TRBD2	TRBJ2-5	TGTGCCATCAGCGGACTAGCGGGGATCCAAGAGACCCAGTACTTC	CAISGLAGIQETQYF
NA	TRBV3-1/TRBV3-2	TRBD1	TRBJ2-3	TGTGCCAGTCGGTCTGAGGGGGCCGGAACAGATACGCAGTATTTT	CASRSEGAGTDTQYF
once	TRBV11-2	NA	TRBJ1-2	TGTGCCAGCAGCCGACAAGCGGAGGGCTACACCTTC	CASSRQAEGYTF
NA	TRBV4-1	NA	TRBJ1-5	TGCGCCAGCAGCCAAGGACATCAGGGGAATCAGCCCCAGCATTTT	CASSQGHQGNQPQHF
NA	TRBV5-1	TRBD1	TRBJ1-3	TGCGCCAGCAGCCCCGGGGACAGCTCTGGAAACACCATATATTTT	CASSPGDSSGNTIYF
NA	TRBV7-9	NA	TRBJ1-4	TGTGCCAGCAGCTTAGAGGAGGCAAGAGAAAAACTGTTTTTT	CASSLEEAREKLFF
few	TRBV27	NA	TRBJ1-6	TGTGCCAGCAGTTTAAATTCGGGGAACCGGAATTCACCCCTCCACTTT	CASSLNSGNRNSPLHF
few	TRBV29-1	TRBD1	TRBJ1-1	TGCAGCGTTGTCGACAGGGAGGATGAAGCTTTCTTT	CSVVDREDEAFF
NA	TRBV18	TRBD2	TRBJ2-3	TGTGCCAGCTCACCACGGGACTACACAGATACGCAGTATTTT	CASSPRDYTDTQYF
once	TRBV10-3	NA	TRBJ1-1	TGTGCCACCCACGACCCCGAGGAGGGCGGACGGAAAGCTTTCTTT	CATHDPEEGGRKAFF
NA	TRBV27	TRBD2	TRBJ2-5	TGTGCCAGCAGTACTCGGGGGGGACGGGAGACCCAGTACTTC	CASSTRGGRETQYF
NA	TRBV14	NA	TRBJ2-5	TGTGCCAGCAGCCAAAATTTATTGGAGACCCAGTACTTC	CASSQNLLETQYF
NA	TRBV7-9	NA	TRBJ1-1	TGTGCCAGCAGCGCAACAAGAGGCACTGAAGCTTTCTTT	CASSATRGTEAFF
NA	TRBV6-5	TRBD1	TRBJ1-2	TGTGCCAGCAATTCCGGACAGGGGACAGATGGCTACACCTTC	CASNSGQGTDGYTF
NA	TRBV28	NA	TRBJ1-3	TGTGCCAGCAGTTTGACGGGAGACACCATATATTTT	CASSLTGDTIYF
NA	TRBV6-5	NA	TRBJ1-1	TGTGCCAGCAAGCGAGGGACTTTGAACACTGAAGCTTTCTTT	CASKRGTLNTEAFF
NA	TRBV3-1/TRBV3-2	NA	TRBJ2-2	TGTGCCAGCAGCCTAAACACCGGGGAGCTGTTTTTT	CASSLNTGELFF
NA	TRBV3-1/TRBV3-2	TRBD1	TRBJ2-2	TGTGCCAGCAGCCCGCTCCAGGGGGCCACCGGGGAGCTGTTTTTT	CASSPLQGATGELFF
NA	TRBV5-1	NA	TRBJ1-1	TGCGCCAGCAGCTTGGCTCTGGGGCAGCTGAACACTGAAGCTTTCTTT	CASSLALGQLNTEAFF
NA	TRBV6-5	NA	TRBJ2-7	TGTGCCAGCAGGGTTGTGGGGGCCTCCTACGAGCAGTACTTC	CASRVVGASYEQYF
NA	TRBV5-1	TRBD1	TRBJ1-1	TGCGCCAGCAGCTTGGGGACAGGGGGCATAGCTTTCTTT	CASSLGTGGIAFF
few	TRBV15	NA	TRBJ2-7	TGTGCCACCAGCAGAGATCGGTTTTACGAGCAGTACTTC	CATSRDRFYEQYF
NA	TRBV15	TRBD1	TRBJ2-7	TGTGCCACCAGCAGTTTCGGACAGGGGAACGAGCAGTACTTC	CATSSFGQGNEQYF